A selection of T cell receptor beta chains follows, all from one sample in a study of T cells after yellow fever vaccination. Each CDR3 protein is one row after TCRdb ran MiXCR on the 5' RACE reads. The sample includes over 110,000 distinct CDR3 sequences, 6.5% to 8.5% seen only once; the top ten take about 0.73%. Source: CD4+ T cells sorted from PBMCs, taken 5 days after the yellow fever booster vaccination. These receptors originate from a man aged 30 to 39 who received the YFV17D yellow fever vaccine. Each CDR3 is given with its conserved first and last residue. A D gene is named only where the DNA matches it firmly. Clone size appears in some rows only: once, few, many, or a class for an expanded clone.

TRBD1 TRBJ2-5 many TRBV7-2 TGTGCCAGCAGCTTAGCGGCGATACACAGGGGGCGTGGTGAGACCCAGTACTTC CASSLAAIHRGRGETQYF
TRBD2 TRBJ2-3 NA TRBV19 TGTGCCAGTAGTATAGGAGGCGGGAGGTTCACAGATACGCAGTATTTT CASSIGGGRFTDTQYF
NA TRBJ2-7 many TRBV28 TGTGCCAGCAGTTATCGGGGCGTAGCTTACGAGCAGTACTTC CASSYRGVAYEQYF
NA TRBJ2-7 many TRBV30 TGTGCCTGGAGTGGGGGGGCATCCTACGAGCAGTACTTC CAWSGGASYEQYF
NA TRBJ2-5 many TRBV28 TGTGCCAGCAGTTTAGGGAAGCGGGAGACCCAGTACTTC CASSLGKRETQYF
NA TRBJ1-2 many TRBV3-1 TGTGCCAGCAGCCAAGACGCCGGCACCTATGGCTACACCTTC CASSQDAGTYGYTF
NA TRBJ1-2 many TRBV29-1 TGCAGCGTTAACGGGCAGGGCTATGGCTACACCTTC CSVNGQGYGYTF
TRBD1 TRBJ2-6 few TRBV15 TGTGCCACCAGCAGAGGCACCCCAGGGGGCTCTGGGGCCAACGTCCTGACTTTC CATSRGTPGGSGANVLTF
NA TRBJ2-1 many TRBV7-2 TGTGCCAGCACCTCCCCCCCCGGCTACAATGAGCAGTTCTTC CASTSPPGYNEQFF
TRBD1 TRBJ1-4 many TRBV20-1 TGCAGTGCTAGGCAGGGGGGCGTTTTGGAAAAACTGTTTTTT CSARQGGVLEKLFF
TRBD2 TRBJ2-7 many TRBV10-2 TGCGCCAGCAGCCCGGGACTAGCGGGAGGGCCGAGGGAGCAGTACTTC CASSPGLAGGPREQYF
TRBD2 TRBJ2-3 many TRBV5-1 TGCGCCAGCAGCGACGGACTAGCGGAGCTCACAGATACGCAGTATTTT CASSDGLAELTDTQYF
NA TRBJ1-2 many TRBV25-1 TGTGCCAGCAGTGAAATGGTCGGATCCCCCTATGGCTACACCTTC CASSEMVGSPYGYTF
TRBD2 TRBJ2-5 few TRBV27 TGTGCCAGCAGTCCTCGGGGGGTAGAGACCCAGTACTTC CASSPRGVETQYF
TRBD1 TRBJ1-4 few TRBV20-1 TGCAGTGCTGACAGGGGTGAAAAACTGTTTTTT CSADRGEKLFF
NA TRBJ2-4 NA TRBV6-2/TRBV6-3 TGTGCCAGCAGTTTCAGAACAGGGACGGGTTACATTCAGTACTTC CASSFRTGTGYIQYF
TRBD1 TRBJ1-1 many TRBV12-3/TRBV12-4 TGTGCCAGCAGTTTAGGACAGGGCCACACTGAAGCTTTCTTT CASSLGQGHTEAFF
TRBD2 TRBJ2-3 few TRBV20-1 TGCAGTGCTAAGGAGCGGGAGTCCTCAGATACGCAGTATTTT CSAKERESSDTQYF
NA TRBJ2-7 many TRBV4-3 TGCGCCAGCAGCCAAGATTCGGACTACGAGCAGTACTTC CASSQDSDYEQYF
TRBD1 TRBJ2-2 many TRBV30 TGTGCCTTCCTGGACAGGGGGCGCACCGGGGAGCTGTTTTTT CAFLDRGRTGELFF
TRBD1 TRBJ1-1 few TRBV5-4 TGTGCCAGCAGCGACCGGTCAGGGGGCCTAGCTGAAGCTTTCTTT CASSDRSGGLAEAFF
TRBD2 TRBJ2-1 many TRBV5-1 TGCGCCAGCAGCTTACTAGCGGGAGGGCCAGTCAATGAGCAGTTCTTC CASSLLAGGPVNEQFF
NA TRBJ2-7 few TRBV7-9 TGTGCCAGCAGCACCCCGGGAGTGAGAGGGGCCTACGAGCAGTACTTC CASSTPGVRGAYEQYF
NA TRBJ2-1 many TRBV18 TGTGCCAGCTCACCCAAACAGGGTGGGTCCCCTAATGAGCAGTTCTTC CASSPKQGGSPNEQFF
TRBD2 TRBJ2-5 NA TRBV20-1 TGCAGTGCTAGAGGAACTAGCGATGAGACCCAGTACTTC CSARGTSDETQYF
NA TRBJ2-1 many TRBV25-1 TGTGCCAGCATGCAAGGGGGGTCCTACAATGAGCAGTTCTTC CASMQGGSYNEQFF
NA TRBJ2-1 many TRBV6-1 TGTGCCAGCAGTCGGGTCGACCGGACCGACAATGAGCAGTTCTTC CASSRVDRTDNEQFF
NA TRBJ2-7 many TRBV18 TGTGCCAGCTCCTATACAGTGGGGGACCATTACGAGCAGTACTTC CASSYTVGDHYEQYF
TRBD1 TRBJ2-5 NA TRBV7-2 TGTGCCAGCAGCACCTGGCCGCGACAGGGGGGTGGTGAGACCCAGTACTTC CASSTWPRQGGGETQYF
NA TRBJ2-1 many TRBV10-3 TGTGCCATCAGTATGGACTATTCCTACAATGAGCAGTTCTTC CAISMDYSYNEQFF
NA TRBJ1-2 many TRBV27 TGTGCCAGCAGTTTCCGCAGACAAGCACTCTATGGCTACACCTTC CASSFRRQALYGYTF
NA TRBJ2-1 many TRBV7-2 TGTGCCAGCAGCTTAGTAGGAGACGGTTACAATGAGCAGTTCTTC CASSLVGDGYNEQFF
TRBD2 TRBJ2-1 NA TRBV4-2 TGTGCCATGGGCCGCGGACTAGCCTGCTACAATGAGCAGTTCTTC CAMGRGLACYNEQFF
TRBD2 TRBJ2-7 many TRBV24-1 TGTGCCACCAGTGATTTTCGGCCGGGGAGGGGTTACGAGCAGTACTTC CATSDFRPGRGYEQYF
TRBD2 TRBJ2-2 NA TRBV5-4 TGTGCCAGCAGCCCGACTAGCGGGAGGGCTCTTGCCGGGGAGCTGTTTTTT CASSPTSGRALAGELFF
TRBD1 TRBJ2-2 many TRBV12-3/TRBV12-4 TGTGCCAGCAGTTTAGCGTTGGGACAGGGCGGGGAGCTGTTTTTT CASSLALGQGGELFF
TRBD1 TRBJ2-1 many TRBV5-1 TGCGCCAGCAGCGAGACCGGGACAGGGGGTGTCAATGAGCAGTTCTTC CASSETGTGGVNEQFF
NA TRBJ2-2 many TRBV19 TGTGCCACAAAGGGAGCCGGGGAGCTGTTTTTT CATKGAGELFF
NA TRBJ1-5 many TRBV16 TGTGCCAGCAGCCAAGAACGACAGCAGCCCCAGCATTTT CASSQERQQPQHF
TRBD2 TRBJ2-1 many TRBV5-1 TGCGCCAGCAGCTTGAGAGTAGCGGGCGCAAAAAATGAGCAGTTCTTC CASSLRVAGAKNEQFF
NA TRBJ2-2 many TRBV30 TGTGCCTGGACTGTGAGCACCGGGGAGCTGTTTTTT CAWTVSTGELFF
TRBD1 TRBJ2-7 many TRBV20-1 TGCAGTGCGGAGAAGGTTCCGGGACAGGGAACCTACGAGCAGTACTTC CSAEKVPGQGTYEQYF
NA TRBJ1-6 many TRBV4-3 TGCGCCAGCAGCCAAGGTTGGCAGCTAAATTCACCCCTCCACTTT CASSQGWQLNSPLHF
NA TRBJ2-5 many TRBV6-2/TRBV6-3 TGTGCCAGCAGTTACCCGGGATGGTTGGAGACCCAGTACTTC CASSYPGWLETQYF
NA TRBJ2-6 many TRBV29-1 TGCAGCGTTGAAGTACATATGCAGTCTGGGGCCAACGTCCTGACTTTC CSVEVHMQSGANVLTF